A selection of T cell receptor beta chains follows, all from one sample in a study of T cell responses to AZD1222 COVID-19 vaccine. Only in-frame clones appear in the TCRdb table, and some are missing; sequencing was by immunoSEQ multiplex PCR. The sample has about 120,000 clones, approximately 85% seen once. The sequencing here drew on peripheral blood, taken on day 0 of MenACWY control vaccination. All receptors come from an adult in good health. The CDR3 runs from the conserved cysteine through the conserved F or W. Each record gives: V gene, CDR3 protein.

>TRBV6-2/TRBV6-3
CASSYTLESTEAFF
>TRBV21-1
CASSRGPGQGQTNEQFF
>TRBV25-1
CASSARASNEKLFF
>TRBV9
CASSVGGLAGKETQYF
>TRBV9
CASSVGGGSYNSPLHF
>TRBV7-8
CASSLRVDNYGYTF
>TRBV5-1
CASSLGQGPEAFF
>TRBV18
CASSPRRTGDYGYTF
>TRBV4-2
CASSQDRGDTQYF
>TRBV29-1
CSVSDSSADQPQHF
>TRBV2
CASRNRRYGYTF
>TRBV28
CASSSPAGALRGYTF
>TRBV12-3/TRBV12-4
CASSDGNQPQHF
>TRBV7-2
CASSSGPGAPQETQYF
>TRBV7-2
CASRRGTSADTQYF
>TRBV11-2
CASSSWGTSGADEQFF
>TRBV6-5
CASLFGTGYNSPLHF
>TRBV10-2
CASSVTDTYEQYF
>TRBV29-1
CSVRIPLSPHEGAGNTIYF
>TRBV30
CAWSTGQGVYGYTF
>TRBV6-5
CASSLSGQGNSPLHF
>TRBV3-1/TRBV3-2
CASTPRGGWGGSSYNEQFF
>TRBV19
CASRNRMNTEAFF
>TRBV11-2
CATGQGRNSPLHF
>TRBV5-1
CASSLVGTSGNEQFF
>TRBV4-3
CASSLKPGLRNEQFF
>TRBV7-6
CASSLYTPFGGPYNEQFF
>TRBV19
CASSIVGAGDQPQHF
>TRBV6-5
CASSITSGGADTQYF
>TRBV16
CASSQLPPGQNSPLHF
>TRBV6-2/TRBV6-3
CASSRGRGQGNQPQHF
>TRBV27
CASRWTGGDTGELFF
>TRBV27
CASSHGQGVRNGYTF
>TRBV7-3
CASSLTSGGHGTQYF
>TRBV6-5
CASSYSKTLGTDTQYF
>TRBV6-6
CASSSTGPSSEQYF
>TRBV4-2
CASSQGTQTQYF
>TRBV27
CASSWTSGGVRSTQYF
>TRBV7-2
CASSLAGRYGYTF
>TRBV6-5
CASRRTGVYNEQFF
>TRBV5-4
CASSSSGTRETQYF
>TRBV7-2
CASSSTGPPSLNEKLFF
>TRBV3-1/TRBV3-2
CASSQSSLSGPGAYNEQFF
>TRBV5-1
CASSLVAGLAGEETQYF
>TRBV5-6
CASIPDRDNRVGYTF
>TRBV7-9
CASSLVAVQNYGYTF
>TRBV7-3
CASSKGNSPLHF